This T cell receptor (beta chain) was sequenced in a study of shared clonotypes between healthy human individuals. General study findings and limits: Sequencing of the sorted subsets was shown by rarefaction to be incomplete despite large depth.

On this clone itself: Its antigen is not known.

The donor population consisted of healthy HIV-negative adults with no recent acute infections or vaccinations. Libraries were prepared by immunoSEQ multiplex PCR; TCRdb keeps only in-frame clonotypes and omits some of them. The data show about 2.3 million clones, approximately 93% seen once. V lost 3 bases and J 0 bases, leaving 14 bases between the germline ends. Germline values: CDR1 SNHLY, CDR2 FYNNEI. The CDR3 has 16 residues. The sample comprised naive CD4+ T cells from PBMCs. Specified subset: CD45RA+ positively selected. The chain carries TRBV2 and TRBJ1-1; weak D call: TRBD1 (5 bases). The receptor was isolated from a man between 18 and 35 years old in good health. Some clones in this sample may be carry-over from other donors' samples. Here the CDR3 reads CASSDGTGRMNTEAFF. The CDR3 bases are TGTGCCAGCAGTGATGGGACTGGTAGGATGAACACTGAAGCTTTCTTT.